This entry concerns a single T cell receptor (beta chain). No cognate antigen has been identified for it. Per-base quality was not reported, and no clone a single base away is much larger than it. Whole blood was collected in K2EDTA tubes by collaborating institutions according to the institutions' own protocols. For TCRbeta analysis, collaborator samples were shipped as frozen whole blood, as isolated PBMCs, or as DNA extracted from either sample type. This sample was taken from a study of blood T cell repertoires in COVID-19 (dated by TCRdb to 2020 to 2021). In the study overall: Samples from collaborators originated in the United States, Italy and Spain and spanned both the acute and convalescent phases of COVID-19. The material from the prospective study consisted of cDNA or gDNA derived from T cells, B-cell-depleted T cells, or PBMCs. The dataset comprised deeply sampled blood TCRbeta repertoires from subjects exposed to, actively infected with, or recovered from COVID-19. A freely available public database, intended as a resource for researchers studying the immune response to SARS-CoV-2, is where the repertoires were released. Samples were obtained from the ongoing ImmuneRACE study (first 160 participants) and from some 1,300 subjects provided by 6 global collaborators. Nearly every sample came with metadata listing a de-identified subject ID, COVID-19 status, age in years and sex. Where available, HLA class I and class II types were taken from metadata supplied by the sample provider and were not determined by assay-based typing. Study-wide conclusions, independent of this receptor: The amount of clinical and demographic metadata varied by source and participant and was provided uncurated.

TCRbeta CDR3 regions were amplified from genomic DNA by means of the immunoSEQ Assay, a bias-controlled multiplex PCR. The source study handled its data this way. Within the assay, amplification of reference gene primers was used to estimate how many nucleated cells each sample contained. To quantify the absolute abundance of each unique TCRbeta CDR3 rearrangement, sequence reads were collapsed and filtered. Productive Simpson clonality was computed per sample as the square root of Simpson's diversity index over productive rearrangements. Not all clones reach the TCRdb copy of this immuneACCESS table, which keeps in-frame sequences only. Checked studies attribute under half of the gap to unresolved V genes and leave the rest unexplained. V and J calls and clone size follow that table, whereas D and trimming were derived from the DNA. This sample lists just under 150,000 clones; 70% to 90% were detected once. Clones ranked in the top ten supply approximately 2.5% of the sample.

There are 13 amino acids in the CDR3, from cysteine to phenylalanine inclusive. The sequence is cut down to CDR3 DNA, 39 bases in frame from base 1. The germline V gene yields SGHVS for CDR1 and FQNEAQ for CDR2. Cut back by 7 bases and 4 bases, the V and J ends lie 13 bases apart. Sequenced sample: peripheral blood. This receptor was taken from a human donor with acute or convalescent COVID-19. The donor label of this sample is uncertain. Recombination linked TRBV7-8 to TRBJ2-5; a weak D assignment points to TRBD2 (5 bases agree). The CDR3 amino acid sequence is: CASIRGVLETQYF. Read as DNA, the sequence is TGTGCCAGCATCCGGGGAGTTTTAGAGACCCAGTACTTC.